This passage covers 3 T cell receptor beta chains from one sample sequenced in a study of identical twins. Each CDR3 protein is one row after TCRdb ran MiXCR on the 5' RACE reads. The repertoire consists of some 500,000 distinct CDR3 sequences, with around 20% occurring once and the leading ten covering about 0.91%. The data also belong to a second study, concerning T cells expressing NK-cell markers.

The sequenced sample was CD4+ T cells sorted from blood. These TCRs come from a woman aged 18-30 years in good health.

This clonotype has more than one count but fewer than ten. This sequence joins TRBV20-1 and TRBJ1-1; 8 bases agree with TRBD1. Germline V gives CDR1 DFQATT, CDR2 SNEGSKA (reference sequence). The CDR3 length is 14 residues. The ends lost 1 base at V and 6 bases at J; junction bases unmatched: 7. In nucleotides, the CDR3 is TGCAGTGCTAGAGGCCGGACAGGGTTAGCTGAAGCTTTCTTT. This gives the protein CSARGRTGLAEAFF.

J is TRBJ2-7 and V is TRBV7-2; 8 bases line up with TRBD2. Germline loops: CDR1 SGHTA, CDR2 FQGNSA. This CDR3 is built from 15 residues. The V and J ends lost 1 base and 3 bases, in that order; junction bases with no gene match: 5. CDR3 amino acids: CASSLVRAGGYEQYF. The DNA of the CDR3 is TGTGCCAGCAGCTTAGTCCGGGCGGGGGGCTACGAGCAGTACTTC.

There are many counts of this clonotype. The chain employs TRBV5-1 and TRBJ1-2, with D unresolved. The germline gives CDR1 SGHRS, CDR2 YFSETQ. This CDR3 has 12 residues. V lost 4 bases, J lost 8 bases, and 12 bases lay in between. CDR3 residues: CASSLRGGGYTF. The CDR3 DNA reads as TGCGCCAGCAGCCTGCGAGGCGGCGGCTACACCTTC.